This is a list of T cell receptor beta chains from one sample in a study of beta chain features in type 1 diabetes. Assay used: immunoSEQ multiplex PCR; TCRdb lists only in-frame clones, some missing. The top ten hold about 0.66% of the sample, which has more than 150,000 clones, about 13% seen once. Specimen: central memory CD4+ T cells from blood. Source of these receptors: a woman aged 18-30 years in good health. Each CDR3 is given with its conserved first and last residue. Each record gives: CDR3 protein, CDR3 DNA, V gene, D gene, clone size, J gene. The D gene is left open where the match is weak. Part of the rows lack a size; the others show once, few, many or a class for expanded clones.

CASSRTRTYHIQYF,TGTGCCAGCAGCCGAACGAGGACATACCACATTCAGTACTTC,TRBV28,.,.,TRBJ2-4
CASSPFEGGGRASTEAFF,TGTGCCAGCTCACCTTTCGAGGGCGGAGGGAGGGCAAGCACTGAAGCTTTCTTT,TRBV18,.,.,TRBJ1-1
CASSLRLDRGEKGQHF,TGTGCCAGCAGCTTAAGGTTGGACAGGGGCGAAAAGGGCCAGCATTTT,TRBV7-8,TRBD1,.,TRBJ1-5
CASGQREGTEAFF,TGTGCCAGCGGGCAACGGGAAGGCACTGAAGCTTTCTTT,TRBV5-4,.,few,TRBJ1-1
CASSLSPRANYGYTF,TGTGCCAGCAGTTTATCGCCCAGGGCTAACTATGGCTACACCTTC,TRBV27,.,.,TRBJ1-2
CATSREVGGGRTDTQYF,TGTGCCACCAGCAGAGAGGTGGGCGGGGGCCGCACAGATACGCAGTATTTT,TRBV15,.,few,TRBJ2-3
CATSDRGRVEKLFF,TGTGCCACCAGCGACAGGGGGCGAGTTGAAAAACTGTTTTTT,TRBV15,TRBD1,few,TRBJ1-4
CASSQTGQGGATNEKLFF,TGTGCCAGCAGCCAAACCGGACAGGGCGGCGCAACTAATGAAAAACTGTTTTTT,TRBV4-2,TRBD1,.,TRBJ1-4
CATSRDPAYSYEQYF,TGTGCCACCAGCAGAGATCCCGCCTACTCCTACGAGCAGTACTTC,TRBV15,.,.,TRBJ2-7
CASSLQGITYEQYF,TGTGCCAGCAGCTTACAGGGCATTACGTACGAGCAGTACTTC,TRBV7-2,.,few,TRBJ2-7
CASKAEGNYNEQFF,TGTGCCAGTAAGGCGGAAGGAAATTACAATGAGCAGTTCTTC,TRBV19,.,.,TRBJ2-1
CASRQGRDQPQHF,TGTGCCAGCCGGCAGGGTAGGGATCAGCCCCAGCATTTT,TRBV2,.,.,TRBJ1-5
CASSKIRPGSYNEQFF,TGTGCCAGCAGCAAAATACGCCCCGGTTCCTACAATGAGCAGTTCTTC,TRBV11-1,.,few,TRBJ2-1
CASSEELRGAGGYTF,TGTGCCAGCAGTGAAGAATTGCGGGGGGCCGGTGGCTACACCTTC,TRBV2,.,many,TRBJ1-2
CAWRVRGLVGGELFF,TGTGCCTGGAGAGTAAGGGGGCTTGTAGGCGGGGAGCTGTTTTTT,TRBV30,TRBD1,.,TRBJ2-2
CSVSGGRAYGYTF,TGCAGCGTTTCGGGAGGGAGGGCCTATGGCTACACCTTC,TRBV29-1,.,few,TRBJ1-2
CASSLGVAGAHEQFF,TGCGCCAGCAGCTTGGGGGTAGCGGGGGCCCATGAGCAGTTCTTC,TRBV5-1,TRBD2,few,TRBJ2-1